These 28 T cell receptor beta chains share one sample of origin, sequenced in a study of CXCR3-negative and CXCR3-positive naive CD8 T cells. Notes on the study in general: Researchers report that CXCR3-positive naive cells carry more hydrophobic TRB CDR3s than CXCR3-negative naive cells.

Their antigens remain unidentified. Via 5' RACE with UMI labels, TRB cDNA libraries were prepared. No DNA is given; TCRdb re-called the 5' RACE reads and lists each CDR3 protein once. This sample's table has approximately 100,000 distinct CDR3 sequences. The sequencing input was naive CXCR3+ CD8+ T cells from blood. The subset was: CD45RO-CCR7+CD27+CD95- naive CD8+ T cells expressing CXCR3 (TNR3+). The source is a human donor in good health. Some clones in this sample may be carry-over from other donors' samples.

This chain joins TRBV6-2 or TRBV6-3 and TRBJ2-7; lacking DNA, the TRBD1 call made by TCRdb goes unchecked. The CDR3 is made up of 14 amino acids. Germline V CDR1 and CDR2: MNHEY, SVGEGT. The CDR3 region is CASSIRDQTYEQYF.

This rearrangement joins TRBV28 to TRBJ1-1; TCRdb's D gene call, TRBD1, goes unchecked for lack of DNA. From germline, CDR1 is MDHEN and CDR2 SYDVKM. There are 16 residues in the CDR3. The CDR3: CASSLTGDSQNTEAFF.

This chain links TRBV11-2 with TRBJ2-2. This CDR3 contains 14 residues. Germline V lookup: CDR1 SGHAT, CDR2 FQNNGV. CDR3: CASSLVSFTGELFF.

The chain recombines TRBV20-1 with TRBJ2-1; no DNA is available, so the TRBD2 call from TCRdb remains unchecked. The CDR3 consists of 16 residues. CDR1 is DFQATT, CDR2 SNEGSKA, per germline (reference sequence). CDR3 amino acids: CSAMNLGLAGTNEQFF.

The chain joins TRBV5-5 to TRBJ1-1; the D gene TCRdb calls, TRBD1, cannot be checked with no DNA. This CDR3 spans 17 amino acids. The germline gives CDR1 SGHKS, CDR2 YYEKEE (reference sequence). This chain's CDR3 is CASSPFLVTGGTAEAFF.

The chain carries TRBV5-1 and TRBJ1-1. The CDR3 loop spans 20 amino acids. Germline lookup yields CDR1 SGHRS and CDR2 YFSETQ. The CDR3 sequence: CASTPLIRILTGIMNTEAFF.

The rearrangement uses TRBV9 and TRBJ2-2; TCRdb reports TRBD2, a call that lacks DNA to check it against. The germline V gene encodes CDR1 SGDLS and CDR2 YYNGEE. The CDR3 has 13 residues. CDR3 residues: CASSAGGTGELFF.

The chain carries TRBV7-3 and TRBJ2-1. CDR3 size: 13 residues. Germline assignment: CDR1 SGHTA and CDR2 FQGTGA. This CDR3 is CASSTSIYNEQFF.

The rearrangement links TRBV5-5 to TRBJ2-1. This CDR3 region has 14 residues. Germline CDR1 and CDR2: SGHKS and YYEKEE (reference sequence). The CDR3 spells CASSLANLNNEQFF.

The chain is built from TRBV4-2 and TRBJ2-2; TCRdb proposes TRBD2, but this gene call is untestable without DNA. This CDR3 comprises 18 residues. CDR1 is LGHNA, CDR2 YNFKEQ, per germline. This CDR3 reads CASSQPLVAGGPVGELFF.

This chain joins TRBV5-1 and TRBJ2-1; the TCRdb call, TRBD2, lacks DNA for checking. The CDR3 has 15 residues. CDR1 and CDR2 from the germline V gene are SGHRS and YFSETQ. CDR3 region: CASSATQTRGDEQFF. The whole variable domain, filled in from reference TRBV5-1 and TRBJ2-1, reads KAGVTQTPRYLIKTRGQQVTLSCSPISGHRSVSWYQQTPGQGLQFLFEYFSETQRNKGNFPGRFSGRQFSNSRSEMNVSTLELGDSALYLCASSATQTRGDEQFFGPGTRLTVL.

J is TRBJ2-3 and V is TRBV27; no DNA is available, so the TRBD2 call from TCRdb remains unchecked. Germline-derived CDR1 and CDR2 are MNHEY and SMNVEV (reference sequence). This CDR3 spans 15 amino acids. The CDR3 here is CASSRVSGTADTQYF.

The chain combines TRBV19 with TRBJ2-1; TCRdb names TRBD2, which stays unverified in the absence of DNA. Germline V lookup: CDR1 LNHDA, CDR2 SQIVND (reference sequence). This CDR3 has 16 residues. The CDR3 spells CASSWLAGGPYNEQFF.

V and J are TRBV20-1 and TRBJ2-1; the D call of TRBD2 rests on TCRdb alone, since no DNA is present to check it. Germline lookup yields CDR1 DFQATT and CDR2 SNEGSKA (reference sequence). This CDR3 has 14 residues. CDR3 protein: CSARDHEGSNEQFF.

The chain is built from TRBV28 and TRBJ2-7; checking the TCRdb D call of TRBD2 is not possible without DNA. Germline loops: CDR1 MDHEN, CDR2 SYDVKM. This CDR3 has 15 amino acids. The CDR3 spells CASRSGLAGHYEQYF.

V is TRBV2 and J is TRBJ1-6. Germline-derived CDR1 and CDR2 are SNHLY and FYNNEI. This CDR3 has 14 residues. The CDR3 region is CASSYRDFDSPLHF.

The gene calls are TRBV3-1 and TRBJ2-3; the TCRdb call, TRBD1, lacks DNA for checking. Germline V gives CDR1 LGHDT, CDR2 YNNKEL (reference sequence). The CDR3 covers 15 residues. CDR3 amino acids: CASSHLTGNTDTQYF.

This chain joins TRBV6-5 and TRBJ1-1; checking the TCRdb D call of TRBD1 is not possible without DNA. CDR3 length equals 15 residues. CDR1 is MNHEY and CDR2 is SVGAGI in the germline V gene. The CDR3 is CASRTTGIKDTEAFF.

V is TRBV9 and J is TRBJ2-3; TCRdb outputs TRBD2, but without DNA this stays unchecked. Germline CDR1 is SGDLS and CDR2 is YYNGEE. The CDR3 is 16 residues long. Here the CDR3 reads CASSGLAGPSRDTQYF.

V is TRBV10-3 and J is TRBJ2-7; absent DNA, TCRdb's TRBD1 call cannot be checked. The CDR3 is 14 amino acids. Germline V gene sequence: CDR1 ENHRY, CDR2 SYGVKD. The CDR3 spells CAISSGTGSAEQYF.

This chain links TRBV12-3 or TRBV12-4 with TRBJ2-7; TCRdb lists TRBD1, though no DNA is available to test this call. This CDR3 has 13 residues. The CDR3 loop reads CASTLDLNYEQYF.

The chain couples TRBV12-3 or TRBV12-4 to TRBJ2-7. The CDR3 is made up of 13 amino acids. This chain's CDR3 is CASSLVWPYEQYF.

The chain employs TRBV5-1 and TRBJ2-3; TCRdb gives TRBD1 as the D gene, but with no DNA this cannot be confirmed. The CDR3 totals 15 residues. Germline CDR1 and CDR2: SGHRS and YFSETQ. The CDR3 reads CASSLGGQTTDTQYF.

This chain connects TRBV7-6 to TRBJ2-5; TCRdb's D call of TRBD2 is untestable without DNA. Germline CDR1 and CDR2: SGHVS and FNYEAQ. This CDR3 region has 16 residues. The CDR3 protein is CASSLEGTGARETQYF.

CDR3 sequence: CASSSGQGEGNEQFF. The J gene is TRBJ2-1, the V gene TRBV5-5; TCRdb calls TRBD1, which cannot be checked without DNA. Per the germline V gene, CDR1 is SGHKS and CDR2 is YYEKEE (reference sequence). This CDR3 contains 15 residues.

J is TRBJ2-7 and V is TRBV7-9. In germline, CDR1 is SEHNR, CDR2 FQNEAQ (reference sequence). The CDR3 runs 14 residues. The CDR3 protein is CASSLDGRAYEQYF.

The rearrangement joins TRBV4-1 to TRBJ2-3; the TCRdb D gene call, TRBD1, has no DNA to confirm it. Germline V gene sequence: CDR1 MGHRA, CDR2 YSYEKL. The length of the CDR3 is 16 residues. The CDR3: CASSQVGTSDTDTQYF.

The CDR3 region is CASSAILQGTYGYTF. This chain joins TRBV9 and TRBJ1-2; TCRdb calls TRBD1, which cannot be checked without DNA. Germline values: CDR1 SGDLS, CDR2 YYNGEE. CDR3 length: 15 residues.